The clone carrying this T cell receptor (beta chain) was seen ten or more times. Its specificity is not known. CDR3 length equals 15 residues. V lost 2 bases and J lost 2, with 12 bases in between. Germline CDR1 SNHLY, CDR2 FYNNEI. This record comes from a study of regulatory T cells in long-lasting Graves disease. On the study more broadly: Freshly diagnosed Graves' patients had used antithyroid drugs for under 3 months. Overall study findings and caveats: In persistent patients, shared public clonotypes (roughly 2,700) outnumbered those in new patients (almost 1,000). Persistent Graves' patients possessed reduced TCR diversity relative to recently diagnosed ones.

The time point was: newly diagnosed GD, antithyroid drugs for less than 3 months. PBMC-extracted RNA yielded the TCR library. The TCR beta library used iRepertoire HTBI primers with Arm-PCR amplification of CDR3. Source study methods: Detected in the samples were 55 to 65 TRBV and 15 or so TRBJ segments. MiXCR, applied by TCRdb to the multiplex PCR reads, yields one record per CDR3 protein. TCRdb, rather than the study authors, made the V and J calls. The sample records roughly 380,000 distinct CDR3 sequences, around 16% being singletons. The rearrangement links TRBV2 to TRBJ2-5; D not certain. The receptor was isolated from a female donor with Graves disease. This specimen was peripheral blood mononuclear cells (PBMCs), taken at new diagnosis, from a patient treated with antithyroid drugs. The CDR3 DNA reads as TGTGCCAGCAGTGAAACGCGCACAACGCAAGAGACCCAGTACTTC. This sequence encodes CASSETRTTQETQYF. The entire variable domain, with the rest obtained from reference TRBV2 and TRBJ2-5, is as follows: EPEVTQTPSHQVTQMGQEVILRCVPISNHLYFYWYRQILGQKVEFLVSFYNNEISEKSEIFDDQFSVERPDGSNFTLKIRSTKLEDSAMYFCASSETRTTQETQYFGPGTRLLVL.